The present T cell receptor beta chain was sequenced within a study of beta chain features in type 1 diabetes. Turning to the study itself: In age, gender and cell yields, patients were similar to healthy donors.

Details on this clone: Antigen specificity is unknown.

Germline V gene lookup returns CDR1 GTSNPN and CDR2 SVGIG (reference sequence). This CDR3 comprises 11 residues. V lost 0 bases, J lost 6 bases, and 5 bases lay in between. Study findings and constraints: Compared to healthy donors, patients appeared to have naive, central memory and Treg TCRB repertoires that were more alike. TCRB CDR3 length was moderately but significantly reduced in all four CD4+ subsets of Type 1 diabetes patients.

The sequenced template was cDNA made from the entire isolated RNA. Clones were sequenced by immunoSEQ multiplex PCR, and TCRdb holds only the in-frame ones, with some missing. The sample includes hundreds of thousands of clones, over 12% of them seen just once. This chain links TRBV30 with TRBJ1-2, with D uncertain. The sequence was obtained from a man in his late teens or twenties with type 1 diabetes. The sample taken for sequencing was naive CD4+ T cells from blood. CDR3 protein: CAWSVPNGYTF. CDR3 coding DNA: TGTGCCTGGAGTGTACCCAATGGCTACACCTTC.